This paragraph reports one TCR beta chain. Its cognate antigen is unknown. Germline V CDR1 and CDR2: SNHLY, FYNNEI. This CDR3 is built from 16 residues. Losses at the gene ends were 7 bases for V and 6 bases for J; bases not matched to a gene: 12. In the PCR, 60 Vbeta and 13 Jbeta primers were used. Data came from immunoSEQ multiplex PCR; TCRdb stores just in-frame clones and leaves some out. The sample holds roughly 120,000 clones, about 70% seen once. The data stem from a study of cytomegalovirus exposure and HLA in healthy donors. Study-wide findings and caveats: It is likely that the observed cluster of highly shared sequence variants was a sequencing artifact. By HLA locus, TCR association rates varied in a later analysis, with DRB1 showing the most and HLA-C the fewest. Cytomegalovirus association was assigned to some 160 TCR beta chains.

Despite likely unrecorded immune exposures, the donors were nominally healthy at the time of sampling. The TCR sequence derives from a woman in her forties in good health and CMV-seronegative. The sequenced sample was PBMCs. The chain joins TRBV2 to TRBJ2-2, with TRBD2 matching over 9 bases. This CDR3 is CASNPNGGLASGELFF. The CDR3 DNA follows: TGTGCCAGCAACCCGAATGGGGGACTAGCTTCCGGGGAGCTGTTTTTT.